What follows describes a single T cell receptor (beta chain). Antigen unknown. This specimen belongs to a study of CD8 T cells in ankylosing spondylitis. Study-level findings and limits: Clones linked to the disease showed a CD8+ phenotype. They occurred at relatively low frequencies in peripheral blood. Earlier reports found some motif variants in synovial fluid and blood in reactive arthritis.

In germline, CDR1 is DFQATT, CDR2 SNEGSKA (reference sequence). The CDR3 runs 15 residues. TCRdb itself ran the 5' RACE reads through MiXCR, one entry per CDR3 protein. The table shows some 270,000 distinct CDR3 sequences, with about 20% occurring only once. This TCR was recovered from a male donor with ankylosing spondylitis or in good health (not recorded which). The sample comprised blood, either unsorted or a sorted T cell fraction (not recorded which). This sequence joins TRBV20-1 and TRBJ2-3, with D perhaps matching TRBD1 or TRBD2 (5 bases each). CDR3 nucleotides: TGCAGCACGGGGCCAGCGCTCCACGGTACAGATACGCAGTATTTT. As protein: CSTGPALHGTDTQYF.